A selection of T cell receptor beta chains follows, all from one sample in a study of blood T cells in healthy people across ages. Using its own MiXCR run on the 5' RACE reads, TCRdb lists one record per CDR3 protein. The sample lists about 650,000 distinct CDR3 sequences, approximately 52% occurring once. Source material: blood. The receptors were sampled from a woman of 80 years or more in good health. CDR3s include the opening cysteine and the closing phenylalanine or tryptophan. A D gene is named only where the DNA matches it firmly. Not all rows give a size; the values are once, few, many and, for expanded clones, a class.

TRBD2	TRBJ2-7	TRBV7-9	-	CASSKKLAGTYNEQYF	TGTGCCAGCAGCAAAAAGCTAGCGGGGACCTACAATGAGCAGTACTTC
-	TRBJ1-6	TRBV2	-	CASVSGESYNSPLHF	TGTGCCAGCGTGTCGGGGGAATCCTATAATTCACCCCTCCACTTT
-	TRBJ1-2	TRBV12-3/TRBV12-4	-	CASSPYQGAYGYTF	TGTGCCAGCAGTCCGTACCAGGGCGCCTATGGCTACACCTTC
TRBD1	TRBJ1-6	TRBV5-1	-	CASSVRDSNSPLHF	TGCGCCAGCAGCGTCCGGGACAGCAATTCACCCCTCCACTTT
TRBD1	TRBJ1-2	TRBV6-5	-	CASSYSGTGYGYGYTF	TGTGCCAGCAGTTACTCGGGGACAGGGTACGGCTATGGCTACACCTTC
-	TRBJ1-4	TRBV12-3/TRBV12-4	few	CASSSLRGGSYKLFF	TGTGCCAGCTCCTCCCTTAGGGGAGGATCTTATAAACTGTTTTTT
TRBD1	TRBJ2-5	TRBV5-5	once	CASSFEIDRAATQYF	TGTGCCAGCAGCTTTGAAATCGACAGGGCGGCGACCCAGTACTTC
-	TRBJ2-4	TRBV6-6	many	CASSYQGQNIQYF	TGTGCCAGCAGTTATCAGGGACAAAACATTCAGTACTTC
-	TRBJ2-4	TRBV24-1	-	CATSPGTLAKNIQYF	TGTGCCACCAGCCCGGGGACCCTAGCCAAAAACATTCAGTACTTC
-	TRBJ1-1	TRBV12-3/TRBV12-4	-	CASKDNEEAFF	TGTGCCAGCAAGGATAATGAGGAAGCTTTCTTT
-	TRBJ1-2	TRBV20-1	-	CSARRFGDSNYGYTF	TGCAGTGCTAGGCGTTTTGGAGACTCTAACTATGGCTACACCTTC
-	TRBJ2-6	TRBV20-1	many	CSALWVAGANVLTF	TGCAGTGCCCTGTGGGTGGCTGGGGCCAACGTCCTGACTTTC